This entry is about one T cell receptor beta chain. The antigen is undetermined. The sample belongs to a study of graft-versus-host responses after intestinal transplantation. Across the study: Isolated intestinal, liver-intestinal, or multivisceral transplants had been given to the recipients. For approximately 3 years after anti-thymocyte globulin induction, all recipients took tacrolimus and steroids. Findings of the study overall: HvG clone declines early post-transplant were associated with peak circulating GvH levels.

Libraries were prepared by immunoSEQ multiplex PCR; TCRdb keeps only in-frame clonotypes and omits some of them. The data contain tens of thousands of clones, roughly 91% of them singletons. This CDR3 is built from 12 residues. Germline V gene lookup returns CDR1 MDHEN and CDR2 SYDVKM. The germline V and J ends were trimmed by 6 bases and 2 bases, with 6 bases remaining between them. The rearrangement joins TRBV28 to TRBJ2-3; D remains ambiguous. This TCR was recovered from a human donor who was the organ donor for an intestinal transplant. This specimen was unstimulated CD4+ T cells sorted from spleen or lymph node cells, taken before transplant. CDR3 in amino acids: CASRTSTDTQYF. As DNA, the CDR3 is TGTGCCAGCAGGACCTCCACAGATACGCAGTATTTT. Using reference TRBV28 and TRBJ2-3 for the parts outside the CDR3, the full variable domain is DVKVTQSSRYLVKRTGEKVFLECVQDMDHENMFWYRQDPGLGLRLIYFSYDVKMKEKGDIPEGYSVSREKKERFSLILESASTNQTSMYLCASRTSTDTQYFGPGTRLTVL.